This TCR beta chain was retrieved from a study of CD8+ T cells in alopecia areata. Remarks on this clone: Antigen: not known.

Germline V gene lookup returns CDR1 LGHNA and CDR2 YSLEER. Trimming removed 0 bases from V and 7 bases from J, with 10 bases in between. This CDR3 is built from 14 residues. Study-level points and caveats: Possibly as an HLA-related effect, TCR sharing across patients appeared less clear than in mice.

Sequencing relied on a cDNA template that was reverse transcribed from extracted RNA. Using immunoSEQ multiplex PCR, the repertoire was profiled, and TCRdb retains in-frame clones only, with some absent. The sample records roughly 92,000 clones, about two thirds being singletons. The treatment was: oral pan-JAK inhibitor, 5-10 mg twice daily. The source was CD8+ T cells sorted from blood, collected at week 44, from a patient treated with tofacitinib. The receptor was isolated from a human donor with alopecia areata. The genes are TRBV4-3 and TRBJ2-1; TRBD2 might be the D (5 bases). CDR3 bases: TGCGCCAGCAGCCAAGATTTCCGGGGTAATGAGCAGTTCTTC. Residues: CASSQDFRGNEQFF.